The 27 T cell receptor beta chains presented below share a single source sample, sequenced in a study of cutaneous CD30+ T cell lymphoproliferative disorder and hepatitis E. Profiling relied on immunoSEQ multiplex PCR, and the TCRdb table lists in-frame clones only, not all of them. The data hold some 7,200 clones, with just under 75% observed a single time. The sample comprised blood. The receptors derive from a human donor with a cutaneous T cell lymphoproliferative disorder associated with hepatitis E virus.

This clone appeared a single time. The final CDR3 position lacks the conserved phenylalanine or tryptophan, pointing to a likely read error. The limits of the CDR3 on the DNA are not certain, so only TCRdb's listed CDR3 is given. The chain couples TRBV6-5 to TRBJ1-2; TRBD1, the D gene given by the table, was not confirmed from the DNA. CDR1 and CDR2 (germline): MNHEY, SVGAGI. The CDR3 contains 13 residues when both ends are counted. The CDR3 protein is CASSYPGTGEIVL.

This chain connects TRBV5-4 to TRBJ2-1; 7 nucleotides match TRBD1. The length of the CDR3 is 15 residues. The germline V gene encodes CDR1 SGHNT and CDR2 YYREEE (reference sequence). The ends lost 4 bases at V and 6 bases at J; junction bases unmatched: 10. The CDR3 nucleotides read TGTGCCAGCAGCCCAGGGGGATTCAGGGCCAATGAGCAGTTCTTC. Translated, it gives CASSPGGFRANEQFF. The full variable domain, with the rest looked up from reference TRBV5-4 and TRBJ2-1, is ETGVTQSPTHLIKTRGQQVTLRCSSQSGHNTVSWYQQALGQGPQFIFQYYREEENGRGNFPPRFSGLQFPNYSSELNVNALELDDSALYLCASSPGGFRANEQFFGPGTRLTVL.

This chain joins TRBV25-1 and TRBJ2-6, with TRBD2 identical over 8 bases. The CDR3 has 18 residues. V gave up 5 bases and J gave up 0 bases; unmatched junction bases: 9. The germline V gene encodes CDR1 MGHDK and CDR2 SYGVNS. Here the CDR3 reads CASSISGSGVSGANVLTF. Written as DNA, the CDR3 is TGTGCCAGCAGTATAAGCGGGAGCGGGGTCTCTGGGGCCAACGTCCTGACTTTC. The complete variable domain, with remaining parts taken from reference TRBV25-1 and TRBJ2-6, reads EADIYQTPRYLVIGTGKKITLECSQTMGHDKMYWYQQDPGMELHLIHYSYGVNSTEKGDLSSESTVSRIRTEHFPLTLESARPSHTSQYLCASSISGSGVSGANVLTFGAGSRLTVL.

The gene calls are TRBV28 and TRBJ1-5; weak D call: TRBD1 (5 bases). Looked up from germline, CDR1 is MDHEN and CDR2 is SYDVKM. This CDR3 spans 14 amino acids. Trimming took off 10 bases at V and 2 bases at J, with 15 bases between the two ends. CDR3 in DNA: TGTGCCAATCCGGTGGCGGGGGGCAATCAGCCCCAGCATTTT. This sequence encodes CANPVAGGNQPQHF.

This clone occurred once. V and J are TRBV6-5 and TRBJ2-5, with 8 bases matching TRBD1. The DNA end favors TRBJ2-7, so the J call may be wrong. This CDR3 has 15 amino acids. CDR1 and CDR2 from the germline V gene are MNHEY and SVGAGI. The DNA of the CDR3 is TGTGCCAGCACCTTAACCGGGACAGGATCCTACGAGCAGTACTTC. Its translation: CASTLTGTGSYEQYF.

The V call is TRBV7-2, the J call TRBJ2-7; 9 nucleotides match TRBD1. This CDR3 region has 14 residues. Germline V CDR1 and CDR2: SGHTA, FQGNSA. Germline trimming cut 5 bases from V and 3 bases from J; bases unmatched to any gene: 5. The CDR3 spells CASSQGQGSYEQYF. Written as DNA, the CDR3 is TGTGCCAGCAGCCAGGGACAGGGTAGCTACGAGCAGTACTTC. Using reference TRBV7-2 and TRBJ2-7 for the parts outside the CDR3, the full variable domain is GAGVSQSPSNKVTEKGKDVELRCDPISGHTALYWYRQSLGQGLEFLIYFQGNSAPDKSGLPSDRFSAERTGGSVSTLTIQRTQQEDSAVYLCASSQGQGSYEQYFGPGTRLTVT.

This CDR3 reads CASSWDPYNEQFF. CDR3 nucleotides: TGTGCCAGCAGCTGGGATCCCTACAATGAGCAGTTCTTC. The chain joins TRBV27 to TRBJ2-1, with D uncertain. Trimming stripped 6 bases from V and 2 bases from J, with 8 bases between. From germline, CDR1 is MNHEY and CDR2 SMNVEV (reference sequence). The CDR3 consists of 13 residues.

This chain connects TRBV7-2 to TRBJ2-2, with TRBD1 matching 7 bases. CDR3 length: 12 amino acids. The V gene's germline CDR1 is SGHTA and CDR2 FQGNSA. J was trimmed by 8 bases and V by 6 bases; bases with no gene match: 3. The CDR3 DNA reads as TGTGCCAGCAGAGACAGGGCTGGGGAGCTGTTTTTT. This sequence encodes CASRDRAGELFF.

The chain couples TRBV7-9 to TRBJ2-5, with a weak D call TRBD2 (7 bases). V gave up 5 bases and J gave up 4 bases, with 11 bases separating them. The CDR3 consists of 13 residues. In germline, CDR1 is SEHNR, CDR2 FQNEAQ (reference sequence). The CDR3 nucleotides read TGTGCCAGCAGCCATAGGGGGGGAGAGACCCAGTACTTC. This gives the protein CASSHRGGETQYF. The whole variable domain, remainder taken from reference TRBV7-9 and TRBJ2-5, is DTGVSQNPRHKITKRGQNVTFRCDPISEHNRLYWYRQTLGQGPEFLTYFQNEAQLEKSRLLSDRFSAERPKGSFSTLEIQRTEQGDSAMYLCASSHRGGETQYFGPGTRLLVL.

The chain links TRBV5-1 to TRBJ1-2, with D maybe TRBD1 (5 bases). The CDR3 covers 19 residues. The V end was cut by 5 bases, the J end by 3 bases, with 29 bases between. Germline V gene sequence: CDR1 SGHRS, CDR2 YFSETQ. CDR3 in DNA: TGCGCCAGCAGGTCCGTAGCGGAGCTCTTCAGGGAGGAGGACTATGGCTACACCTTC. This codes for CASRSVAELFREEDYGYTF.

The chain joins TRBV5-1 to TRBJ1-5, with D possibly being TRBD1 (5 bases). V dropped 0 bases and J dropped 4 bases, with 11 bases sitting between them. The CDR3 covers 15 residues. The germline V gene encodes CDR1 SGHRS and CDR2 YFSETQ. As DNA, the CDR3 is TGCGCCAGCAGCTTGGCGGGGGGGTGGAATCAGCCCCAGCATTTT. It is translated as CASSLAGGWNQPQHF.

This clone was seen only once. The chain links TRBV4-3 to TRBJ1-2; D gene uncertain. The CDR3 totals 11 residues. V gave up 1 base and J gave up 8 bases, with 5 bases separating them. CDR1 LGHNA and CDR2 YSLEER come from the germline V gene. The CDR3 DNA reads as TGCGCCAGCAGCCAAGGAACGGGCTACACCTTC. This gives the protein CASSQGTGYTF.

The V and J genes are TRBV6-5 and TRBJ1-2, with a weak D call TRBD1 (6 bases). The CDR3 covers 16 residues. The V gene lost 1 base and the J gene lost 2 bases, with 14 bases spanning the gap. The germline V gene has CDR1 MNHEY and CDR2 SVGAGI. CDR3 coding DNA: TGTGCCAGCAGTTACTTCTGGACAGCCCTGAACTATGGCTACACCTTC. Translated: CASSYFWTALNYGYTF.

The J gene is TRBJ1-2, the V gene TRBV11-2, with 7 bases aligning to TRBD1. Trimming removed 5 bases from V and 6 bases from J; junction bases left unmatched: 12. The CDR3 contains 15 residues. CDR1 is SGHAT, CDR2 FQNNGV, per germline. The CDR3 spells CASSHYTGAGDGYTF. Here the CDR3 DNA reads TGTGCCAGCAGCCATTACACAGGGGCAGGAGATGGCTACACCTTC.

The chain links TRBV19 to TRBJ2-1, with TRBD2 matching 10 bases. Germline assignment: CDR1 LNHDA and CDR2 SQIVND (reference sequence). Trimming removed 8 bases from V and 0 bases from J; junction bases left unmatched: 4. CDR3 length: 15 amino acids. The CDR3 loop is CASFTSGASYNEQFF. The CDR3 coding sequence is TGTGCCAGTTTTACTAGCGGGGCCTCCTACAATGAGCAGTTCTTC. Full variable domain (remainder filled in from reference TRBV19 and TRBJ2-1): DGGITQSPKYLFRKEGQNVTLSCEQNLNHDAMYWYRQDPGQGLRLIYYSQIVNDFQKGDIAEGYSVSREKKESFPLTVTSAQKNPTAFYLCASFTSGASYNEQFFGPGTRLTVL.

This clone was counted between two and nine times. The chain couples TRBV7-2 to TRBJ2-3, with 12 bases lining up with TRBD2. V lost 9 bases to trimming and J lost 1 base; unmatched junction nucleotides: 2. There are 14 residues in the CDR3. Germline V lookup: CDR1 SGHTA, CDR2 FQGNSA. This chain's CDR3 is CASRTSGGTDTQYF. As DNA, the CDR3 is TGTGCCAGTAGGACTAGCGGGGGCACAGATACGCAGTATTTT. The full variable domain, completed using reference TRBV7-2 and TRBJ2-3, is GAGVSQSPSNKVTEKGKDVELRCDPISGHTALYWYRQSLGQGLEFLIYFQGNSAPDKSGLPSDRFSAERTGGSVSTLTIQRTQQEDSAVYLCASRTSGGTDTQYFGPGTRLTVL.

The CDR3 DNA sequence: TGTGCCAGCCCTACGACAGGGAACACCGGGGAGCTGTTTTTT. It encodes CASPTTGNTGELFF. The rearrangement links TRBV7-9 to TRBJ2-2; tentatively, D is TRBD1 (6 bases). Between the trimmed V and J ends, which lost 8 bases and 1 base, there was a span of 11 bases. Germline lookup yields CDR1 SEHNR and CDR2 FQNEAQ (reference sequence). This CDR3 comprises 14 residues.

The chain joins TRBV30 to TRBJ2-2; D is unresolved. V was cut by 5 bases and J by 7 bases, with 14 bases left in between. Germline values: CDR1 GTSNPN, CDR2 SVGIG (reference sequence). The CDR3 has 13 amino acids. CDR3 nucleotide sequence: TGTGCCTGGGGTCTGGCCATGGGCGGGGAGCTGTTTTTT. This translates into CAWGLAMGGELFF.

The chain couples TRBV6-6 to TRBJ2-7; TRBD2 matches at 7 bases. Germline CDR1 reads MNHNY; CDR2 reads SVGAGI (reference sequence). CDR3 length: 14 amino acids. V trimming: 5 bases; J trimming: 3 bases; junction bases outside the gene matches: 7. For the CDR3, the DNA is TGTGCCAGCAGTCAGGGACTAACTCTCTACGAGCAGTACTTC. It codes for CASSQGLTLYEQYF.

This rearrangement joins TRBV4-3 to TRBJ2-3; 8 bases are shared with TRBD2. CDR1 and CDR2 (germline): LGHNA, YSLEER. The CDR3 covers 15 residues. V dropped 1 base and J dropped 4; count of bases not matched to a gene: 4. CDR3: CASSQAGGAADTQYF. In DNA form, the CDR3 reads TGCGCCAGCAGCCAAGCCGGGGGGGCAGCAGATACGCAGTATTTT.

The rearrangement links TRBV4-3 to TRBJ2-5; TRBD2 is a possible D gene (6 bases). V was clipped by 0 bases and J by 5 bases, with 7 bases between them. There are 13 residues in the CDR3. Germline values: CDR1 LGHNA, CDR2 YSLEER. The CDR3 region is CASSQDRGETQYF. CDR3 coding DNA: TGCGCCAGCAGCCAAGACCGGGGGGAGACCCAGTACTTC.

The V call is TRBV4-1, the J call TRBJ2-3; D is ambiguous. The CDR3 consists of 12 residues. V was clipped by 3 bases and J by 5 bases, with 6 bases between them. CDR1 is MGHRA, CDR2 YSYEKL, per germline. The CDR3 is CASSQALDTQYF. The CDR3 coding sequence is TGCGCCAGCAGCCAGGCCTTAGATACGCAGTATTTT.

The rearrangement joins TRBV28 to TRBJ2-7; 8 bases are shared with TRBD2. V gave up 6 bases and J gave up 1 base; unmatched junction bases: 5. CDR3 size: 14 residues. The germline gives CDR1 MDHEN, CDR2 SYDVKM. The CDR3 here is CASRFGLASYEQYF. CDR3 sequence (DNA): TGTGCCAGCAGATTTGGACTAGCTTCCTACGAGCAGTACTTC.

In its sample, this clone was seen a few times. The CDR3 is CASSPASSYEQYF. The CDR3 region has the DNA TGTGCCAGCAGTCCCGCCTCGAGCTACGAGCAGTACTTC. The genes are TRBV28 and TRBJ2-7; no firm D call. The ends were cut back, 5 bases at V and 3 bases at J, with 11 bases in the middle. The CDR3 has 13 residues. Germline-derived CDR1 and CDR2 are MDHEN and SYDVKM. Using reference TRBV28 and TRBJ2-7 for the parts outside the CDR3, the full variable domain is DVKVTQSSRYLVKRTGEKVFLECVQDMDHENMFWYRQDPGLGLRLIYFSYDVKMKEKGDIPEGYSVSREKKERFSLILESASTNQTSMYLCASSPASSYEQYFGPGTRLTVT.

CDR3 DNA sequence: TGCGCCAGCAGCCAAGGGCTAAGGGACAAGACTATAGGCTATGGCTACACCTTC. It encodes CASSQGLRDKTIGYGYTF. The J gene is TRBJ1-2, the V gene TRBV4-1, with TRBD1 as a possible D gene (6 bases). The V gene's germline CDR1 is MGHRA and CDR2 YSYEKL. CDR3 length: 18 amino acids. Trimming left V 1 base short and J 4 bases short, with 22 bases between.

The CDR3 reads CASSFGTTGNTIYF. CDR3 coding DNA: TGTGCCAGCAGCTTCGGGACAACTGGAAACACCATATATTTT. The gene calls are TRBV7-3 and TRBJ1-3; D is possibly TRBD1 (6 bases). The CDR3 sequence is 14 residues long. V gave up 3 bases and J gave up 2 bases, with 8 bases separating them. Germline V gene sequence: CDR1 SGHTA, CDR2 FQGTGA.

This clone was picked up a small number of times. The chain combines TRBV7-8 with TRBJ2-7, with D unresolved. Trimming removed 1 base at V and 2 bases at J, with 15 bases between. CDR1 is SGHVS and CDR2 is FQNEAQ in the germline V gene. The CDR3 length is 16 residues. The CDR3, as DNA: TGTGCCAGCAGCTTAGAAATAGCCTCTAAACCCTACGAGCAGTACTTC. Translating it yields CASSLEIASKPYEQYF.